Sequencing of this T cell receptor (beta chain) was carried out in a study of blood T cell repertoires in COVID-19. Study background: Samples representing acute and convalescent COVID-19 were sourced from the United States, Italy and Spain. PBMCs, B-cell-depleted T cells, or T cells provided the cDNA or gDNA that made up the material.

The J segment lost 0 bases and the V segment lost 3 bases, leaving 10 bases of the junction unmatched. CDR1 is SGHRS, CDR2 YFSETQ, per germline. The CDR3 loop spans 17 amino acids. Original processing methods: Amplification with reference gene primers provided the estimates of nucleated cell counts. Data came from immunoSEQ multiplex PCR; TCRdb stores just in-frame clones and leaves some out. For V, J and clone size, that table is used; D and trimming come from the DNA. There are 60,000 to 70,000 clones in the sample; roughly nine tenths occur only once, and 4.4% lies in the top ten. The material sequenced was peripheral blood. This sequence originates from a man aged 45-65 years with active COVID-19. The chain is built from TRBV5-1 and TRBJ2-5; 8 nucleotides agree with TRBD1. The CDR3 protein is CASSSRGPTMYQETQYF. CDR3 nucleotide sequence: TGCGCCAGCAGCTCCAGGGGGCCCACTATGTACCAAGAGACCCAGTACTTC.